These T cell receptor beta chains were read from a single sample in a study of OX40 agonist ivuxolimab in advanced cancers. The assay was immunoSEQ multiplex PCR, and TCRdb's table has in-frame clones only and misses some. The table has around 45,000 clones, 75% to 90% seen once. Sequencing used CD4+ or CD8+ T cells sorted from blood, obtained in a trial of the OX40 agonist ivuxolimab. Receptors were obtained from an adult with an advanced solid tumor such as melanoma, head and neck, liver or kidney cancer. CDR3s include the opening cysteine and the closing phenylalanine or tryptophan. Each record gives: D gene, J gene, clone size, V gene, CDR3 protein, CDR3 DNA. D genes are given only for firm matches. The size of a clone is reported for some rows only, either as once, few or many, or as a class for expanded clones.

.	TRBJ2-2	.	TRBV19	CASSIDQGFGELFF	TGTGCCAGTAGTATAGATCAAGGATTCGGGGAGCTGTTTTTT
TRBD2	TRBJ2-7	.	TRBV2	CASTPSGNSYEQYF	TGTGCCAGCACCCCTAGCGGGAATTCCTACGAGCAGTACTTC
TRBD2	TRBJ2-7	.	TRBV5-4	CASSFSGSYEQYF	TGTGCCAGCAGCTTCAGCGGGAGTTACGAGCAGTACTTC
.	TRBJ2-7	.	TRBV28	CASSESWTASSYEQYF	TGTGCCAGCAGCGAATCCTGGACTGCAAGCTCCTACGAGCAGTACTTC
.	TRBJ2-4	.	TRBV6-1	CASSETVAHF	TGTGCCAGCAGTGAAACGGTGGCGCACTTC
TRBD2	TRBJ2-3	.	TRBV5-1	CASSQGLVRTDTQYF	TGCGCCAGCAGCCAAGGACTAGTTCGCACAGATACGCAGTATTTT
.	TRBJ1-2	.	TRBV28	CASSSHRGSYGYTF	TGTGCCAGCAGCTCCCACCGGGGCAGTTATGGCTACACCTTC
.	TRBJ1-5	.	TRBV21-1	CASSKDKYSRGGNQPQHF	TGTGCCAGCAGCAAAGATAAGTACAGTCGAGGGGGCAATCAGCCCCAGCATTTT
.	TRBJ1-6	.	TRBV5-8	CASSLQAPNSPLHF	TGTGCCAGCAGCTTGCAGGCGCCGAATTCACCCCTCCACTTT
.	TRBJ2-7	.	TRBV7-9	CASVPGDTYEQYF	TGTGCCAGCGTTCCGGGTGATACCTACGAGCAGTACTTC
TRBD2	TRBJ2-5	few	TRBV5-1	CASKVGGGQETQYF	TGCGCCAGCAAAGTCGGCGGGGGCCAAGAGACCCAGTACTTC
.	TRBJ2-7	.	TRBV5-1	CASSWAPRDEQYF	TGCGCCAGCAGCTGGGCCCCCCGGGACGAGCAGTACTTC
TRBD1	TRBJ2-3	once	TRBV19	CASSDRGRRDTQYF	TGTGCCAGTTCGGACAGGGGGCGTCGGGATACGCAGTATTTT
.	TRBJ2-3	.	TRBV15	CATSRDRAASTDTQYF	TGTGCCACCAGCAGAGATAGGGCGGCTAGCACAGATACGCAGTATTTT
TRBD1	TRBJ2-7	.	TRBV6-4	CASRVNRGVEQYF	TGTGCCAGCAGGGTCAACAGGGGGGTCGAGCAGTACTTC
.	TRBJ2-5	.	TRBV7-9	CASSRMGARETQYF	TGTGCCAGCAGCCGGATGGGGGCGCGAGAGACCCAGTACTTC
TRBD2	TRBJ2-7	.	TRBV6-6	CASSYNGGGSSYEQYF	TGTGCCAGCAGTTACAATGGGGGGGGGAGCTCCTACGAGCAGTACTTC
.	TRBJ2-5	.	TRBV7-9	CASSLGQRGTQYF	TGTGCCAGCAGCTTAGGACAGCGCGGGACCCAGTACTTC
TRBD1	TRBJ1-1	.	TRBV2	CASSPRQGQGEAFF	TGTGCCAGCAGTCCCCGACAGGGGCAGGGTGAAGCTTTCTTT
.	TRBJ2-7	.	TRBV5-4	CASSLNLFSRDQYF	TGTGCCAGCAGCCTAAACTTATTCTCTAGGGATCAGTACTTC
TRBD1	TRBJ2-2	.	TRBV5-4	CASSSRDRVSLTGELFF	TGTGCCAGCAGCTCGCGGGACAGGGTATCGTTAACCGGGGAGCTGTTTTTT
.	TRBJ2-3	.	TRBV5-1	CASSPGTDTQYF	TGCGCCAGCAGCCCCGGGACAGATACGCAGTATTTT
TRBD2	TRBJ2-4	.	TRBV2	CASSIPGLELAGIQYF	TGTGCCAGCAGCATTCCTGGACTAGAGCTTGCGGGCATTCAGTACTTC
.	TRBJ1-5	.	TRBV21-1	CASSTGTEINSNQPQHF	TGTGCCAGCAGCACGGGGACGGAAATTAATAGCAATCAGCCCCAGCATTTT
.	TRBJ1-5	.	TRBV19	CASSYFSAIQPQHF	TGTGCCAGTAGTTACTTTTCGGCTATTCAGCCCCAGCATTTT
.	TRBJ2-5	few	TRBV2	CASRPRQGGRETQYF	TGTGCCAGCAGGCCTAGACAGGGAGGGCGAGAGACCCAGTACTTC
TRBD2	TRBJ2-1	.	TRBV30	CAWSPNSGSYNEQFF	TGTGCCTGGAGTCCGAATAGCGGGTCCTACAATGAGCAGTTCTTC
.	TRBJ2-1	.	TRBV5-8	CASSLDQTGEQFF	TGTGCCAGCAGCCTGGACCAAACTGGTGAGCAGTTCTTC
.	TRBJ2-7	few	TRBV6-1	CASSEEQFYEQYF	TGTGCCAGCAGTGAGGAACAGTTCTACGAGCAGTACTTC
.	TRBJ1-3	few	TRBV4-1	CASSLTRGNTIYF	TGCGCCAGCAGCCTGACGAGGGGAAACACCATATATTTT
TRBD1	TRBJ2-5	.	TRBV11-2	CASSSRRTGLFQETQYF	TGTGCCAGCAGCTCGCGCCGGACAGGGCTATTCCAAGAGACCCAGTACTTC
TRBD2	TRBJ2-5	.	TRBV4-1	CASSQVSGGGARETQYF	TGCGCCAGCAGCCAAGTCTCCGGCGGGGGTGCCCGAGAGACCCAGTACTTC
TRBD1	TRBJ1-1	.	TRBV2	CASSEQGQGKTEAFF	TGTGCCAGCAGTGAGCAGGGACAGGGGAAAACTGAAGCTTTCTTT
TRBD2	TRBJ2-7	.	TRBV4-2	CASSQDSSGSGEQYF	TGTGCCAGCAGCCAAGATTCTAGCGGGAGCGGCGAGCAGTACTTC
TRBD1	TRBJ1-6	once	TRBV5-1	CASRFRQGVNSPLHF	TGCGCCAGCAGGTTTCGACAGGGGGTTAATTCACCCCTCCACTTT
TRBD2	TRBJ2-7	.	TRBV19	CASSPGVAGVIGHEQYF	TGTGCCAGTAGTCCGGGGGTTGCGGGAGTGATAGGGCACGAGCAGTACTTC
.	TRBJ2-7	.	TRBV4-1	CASSHVPLSGASIYEQYF	TGCGCCAGCAGCCACGTACCCCTTAGCGGAGCCTCGATATACGAGCAGTACTTC
TRBD2	TRBJ2-1	.	TRBV7-8	CASSLSGLVYNEQFF	TGTGCCAGCAGCTTATCGGGACTAGTCTACAATGAGCAGTTCTTC
.	TRBJ1-6	.	TRBV5-3	CVRSLAQGPYNSPLHF	TGTGTCAGAAGCTTGGCCCAGGGTCCCTATAATTCACCCCTCCACTTT
TRBD1	TRBJ1-4	once	TRBV7-9	CASSLAQGEKLFF	TGTGCCAGCAGCTTAGCACAGGGGGAGAAACTGTTTTTT
.	TRBJ2-4	.	TRBV7-9	CASSLDSGANIQYF	TGTGCCAGCAGCTTAGATTCAGGGGCGAACATTCAGTACTTC
TRBD1	TRBJ2-7	once	TRBV5-1	CASRSGTATYEQYF	TGCGCCAGCCGATCCGGGACAGCGACCTACGAGCAGTACTTC
.	TRBJ2-5	.	TRBV5-4	CASSLQGPETQYF	TGTGCCAGCAGCTTGCAGGGGCCAGAGACCCAGTACTTC
.	TRBJ1-5	.	TRBV19	CASSQGQGPQHF	TGTGCCAGTAGCCAGGGACAAGGGCCCCAGCATTTT
.	TRBJ1-6	.	TRBV6-9	CASRPGQTNNSPLHF	TGTGCCAGCAGACCCGGACAGACCAATAATTCACCCCTCCACTTT
.	TRBJ2-2	.	TRBV5-1	CASSLRGPASTGELFF	TGCGCCAGCAGCTTGCGGGGTCCAGCGAGCACCGGGGAGCTGTTTTTT
.	TRBJ2-7	.	TRBV7-3	CASSLGQSGEQYF	TGTGCCAGCAGCTTAGGACAGTCTGGCGAGCAGTACTTC
.	TRBJ1-2	.	TRBV5-1	CASSLESGQSMGYTF	TGCGCCAGCAGCTTGGAAAGCGGGCAGAGCATGGGCTACACCTTC
TRBD1	TRBJ2-5	.	TRBV9	CASSYDGTEQYF	TGTGCCAGCAGCTATGACGGGACAGAGCAGTACTTC
.	TRBJ2-7	.	TRBV19	CASSIQGLGEQYF	TGTGCCAGTAGTATACAGGGTTTAGGAGAGCAGTACTTC
.	TRBJ2-1	.	TRBV7-8	CASSLDGSYNEQFF	TGTGCCAGCAGCTTAGACGGCTCCTACAATGAGCAGTTCTTC